What follows are 21 T cell receptor beta chains derived from one specimen sequenced in a study of shared clonotypes between healthy human individuals. Profiling relied on immunoSEQ multiplex PCR, and the TCRdb table lists in-frame clones only, not all of them. Of about 1.5 million clones listed, about 98% were seen once; the top ten hold about 0.4%. Sequencing used naive CD4+ T cells sorted from blood. Subset specified: CD45RA+ positively selected. These receptors were taken from a young man in good health.

The chain carries TRBV30 and TRBJ2-3; no definite D call. The CDR3 contains 10 residues. Germline assignment: CDR1 GTSNPN and CDR2 SVGIG (reference sequence). V was pared by 8 bases and J by 1 base, with 4 bases between. CDR3 residues: CARGTDTQYF. The CDR3 nucleotides are TGTGCCCGGGGCACAGATACGCAGTATTTT.

The chain combines TRBV29-1 with TRBJ2-5, with 7 nucleotides matching TRBD2. The germline V gene encodes CDR1 SQVTM and CDR2 ANQGSEA. This CDR3 has 13 amino acids. The J segment lost 5 bases and the V segment lost 0 bases, leaving 3 bases of the junction unmatched. The CDR3 sequence: CSVEDPGGETQYF. In DNA, the CDR3 is TGCAGCGTTGAAGATCCCGGGGGGGAGACCCAGTACTTC.

The chain uses TRBV5-6 and TRBJ2-5; D gene ambiguous. This CDR3 is built from 13 residues. The ends were cut back, 3 bases at V and 4 bases at J, with 10 bases in the middle. CDR1 is SGHDT, CDR2 YYEEEE, per germline. The CDR3 loop is CASSSSPRETQYF. DNA for the CDR3: TGTGCCAGCAGCTCATCCCCGCGAGAGACCCAGTACTTC.

Details on this clone: Within the sample, other DNA sequences also encode this same CDR3. The rearrangement joins TRBV5-1 to TRBJ2-7; maybe TRBD2 (5 bases). The V end was cut by 0 bases, the J end by 7 bases, with 8 bases between. The CDR3 is 12 amino acids. CDR1 SGHRS and CDR2 YFSETQ come from the germline V gene. CDR3 in DNA: TGCGCCAGCAGCTTGGCCGGCGGGGAGCAGTACTTC. Its translation is CASSLAGGEQYF.

V gene TRBV10-3 combines with J gene TRBJ1-1, with TRBD1 matching 9 bases. Trimming removed 7 bases from V and 0 bases from J; junction bases left unmatched: 6. Germline CDR1 ENHRY, CDR2 SYGVKD. The CDR3 sequence is 15 residues long. CDR3 DNA: TGTGCCATCACTCCGGGACAGGGCCTGAACACTGAAGCTTTCTTT. Translation: CAITPGQGLNTEAFF.

Points on this clone: The sample contains more than one DNA sequence encoding this CDR3. The rearrangement links TRBV5-1 to TRBJ2-5; TRBD2 matches 14 bases. The junction had 2 bases not matched to a gene; V was cut back by 2 bases and J by 5 bases. Germline CDR1 SGHRS, CDR2 YFSETQ. The CDR3 length is 15 residues. The CDR3 nucleotides read TGCGCCAGCAGCTTAGGACTAGCGGGAGGTGAGACCCAGTACTTC. Translating it yields CASSLGLAGGETQYF. The whole variable domain, remainder taken from reference TRBV5-1 and TRBJ2-5, is KAGVTQTPRYLIKTRGQQVTLSCSPISGHRSVSWYQQTPGQGLQFLFEYFSETQRNKGNFPGRFSGRQFSNSRSEMNVSTLELGDSALYLCASSLGLAGGETQYFGPGTRLLVL.

The chain joins TRBV11-2 to TRBJ1-1; 7 bases fit TRBD1. Looked up from germline, CDR1 is SGHAT and CDR2 is FQNNGV. Trimming cost V 7 bases and J 6 bases; bases outside gene matches: 14. There are 15 residues in the CDR3. The CDR3 DNA is TGTGCCAGCACTTCTTACCGAACCGGGACAGCTGAAGCTTTCTTT. Translating it yields CASTSYRTGTAEAFF.

The rearrangement joins TRBV12-5 to TRBJ2-3; a possible D gene is TRBD2 (6 bases). Trimming took off 3 bases at V and 7 bases at J, with 11 bases between the two ends. The CDR3 is 13 residues long. Germline CDR1 reads LGHNT; CDR2 reads FRNRAP. The DNA for the CDR3 is TGTGCTAGTGGTTTACCCGGGACTCATACGCAGTATTTT. It translates to CASGLPGTHTQYF.

The chain uses TRBV7-8 and TRBJ2-1; TRBD1 agrees at 7 bases. Germline V lookup: CDR1 SGHVS, CDR2 FQNEAQ. Trimming at V came to 6 bases and at J to 4 bases, leaving 9 bases not matched to a gene. CDR3 length: 15 amino acids. CDR3 protein: CASRQPGQSYNEQFF. In DNA form, the CDR3 reads TGTGCCAGCAGACAGCCGGGACAGAGTTACAATGAGCAGTTCTTC.

The rearrangement links TRBV28 to TRBJ1-5; D remains ambiguous. V was trimmed by 7 bases and J by 4 bases, leaving 8 bases between them. Germline V gene data show CDR1 as MDHEN and CDR2 as SYDVKM. CDR3 length: 12 residues. The CDR3 here is CASKEGNQPQHF. DNA for the CDR3: TGTGCCAGCAAGGAAGGGAATCAGCCCCAGCATTTT.

This clone was seen only once. The V and J genes are TRBV11-2 and TRBJ2-7, with D perhaps matching TRBD2 (5 bases). V lost 4 bases and J lost 3, with 13 bases in between. In germline, CDR1 is SGHAT, CDR2 FQNNGV. This CDR3 contains 14 residues. CDR3 protein: CASSYGPGNYEQYF. The CDR3, as DNA: TGTGCCAGCAGCTACGGACCGGGAAACTACGAGCAGTACTTC.

The genes are TRBV7-9 and TRBJ1-5; D may be TRBD1 (5 bases). The CDR3 totals 15 residues. Looked up from germline, CDR1 is SEHNR and CDR2 is FQNEAQ (reference sequence). The ends were cut back, 5 bases at V and 2 bases at J, with 13 bases in the middle. DNA for the CDR3: TGTGCCAGCAGCGCGCCTGCGGGGGGCAATCAGCCCCAGCATTTT. Its translation: CASSAPAGGNQPQHF.

The J gene is TRBJ2-1, the V gene TRBV7-2; TRBD2 matches 10 bases. The CDR3 consists of 16 residues. Germline CDR1 SGHTA, CDR2 FQGNSA. Losses at the gene ends were 2 bases for V and 6 bases for J; bases not matched to a gene: 7. CDR3 DNA: TGTGCCAGCAGCTTACAGGGACTAGCGAGGGTCAATGAGCAGTTCTTC. Protein product: CASSLQGLARVNEQFF.

The chain employs TRBV28 and TRBJ1-1; unclear D gene. CDR1 MDHEN and CDR2 SYDVKM come from the germline V gene. V was trimmed by 2 bases and J by 10 bases, leaving 11 bases between them. CDR3 length: 12 residues. The CDR3 sequence: CASSLLNRVAFF. CDR3 DNA: TGTGCCAGCAGTTTACTGAATCGGGTAGCTTTCTTT.

The rearrangement uses TRBV5-1 and TRBJ1-4, with TRBD1 matching 8 bases. CDR3 length equals 15 residues. J lost 10 bases, V lost 0 bases, and 8 bases had no gene match. Germline lookup yields CDR1 SGHRS and CDR2 YFSETQ. CDR3 amino acids: CASSLVSGGAGKLFF. CDR3 bases: TGCGCCAGCAGCTTGGTTTCAGGGGGCGCGGGAAAACTGTTTTTT.

V usage is TRBV6-1 and J usage is TRBJ1-2, with D unresolved. The V gene's germline CDR1 is MNHNS and CDR2 SASEGT. The CDR3 spans 14 residues. V dropped 11 bases and J dropped 0 bases, with 16 bases sitting between them. The CDR3 sequence: CAAKASKANYGYTF. The CDR3 bases are TGTGCCGCGAAGGCGTCGAAAGCTAACTATGGCTACACCTTC.

The chain employs TRBV28 and TRBJ2-1, with 8 bases identical to TRBD1. The CDR3 totals 12 residues. V lost 7 bases and J lost 6; bases outside the gene matches: 2. Germline CDR1 is MDHEN and CDR2 is SYDVKM. The CDR3 sequence: CASKTGGNEQFF. CDR3 nucleotide sequence: TGTGCCAGCAAAACAGGGGGCAATGAGCAGTTCTTC.

This chain links TRBV7-2 with TRBJ1-1; tentatively, D is TRBD1 (5 bases). The CDR3 contains 15 residues. CDR1 and CDR2 from the germline V gene are SGHTA and FQGNSA. V dropped 5 bases and J dropped 0 bases, with 13 bases sitting between them. CDR3 nucleotide sequence: TGTGCCAGCAGCAAATTATCGACAGTGAACACTGAAGCTTTCTTT. Translating it yields CASSKLSTVNTEAFF.

V gene TRBV14 combines with J gene TRBJ2-1; no firm D call. V was clipped by 3 bases and J by 1 base, with 16 bases between them. Per germline, CDR1 SGHDN and CDR2 FVKESK. This CDR3 spans 17 amino acids. The CDR3 loop reads CASSHLSSRISYNEQFF. The CDR3 region has the DNA TGTGCCAGCAGCCATCTTTCTAGTCGAATTTCCTACAATGAGCAGTTCTTC.

The chain carries TRBV19 and TRBJ2-2, with 13 bases identical to TRBD2. Per germline, CDR1 LNHDA and CDR2 SQIVND (reference sequence). This CDR3 has 18 amino acids. After removal of 3 bases from V and 5 bases from J, the junction contained 9 bases not matched to a gene. The CDR3 sequence is CASSIEGLAGRNTGELFF. DNA for the CDR3: TGTGCCAGTAGTATTGAGGGACTAGCGGGAAGAAATACCGGGGAGCTGTTTTTT.

Remarks on this clone: The same CDR3 can be traced to other DNA sequences in this sample. The V and J genes are TRBV20-1 and TRBJ2-5; D is ambiguous. The CDR3 totals 10 residues. The V gene's germline CDR1 is DFQATT and CDR2 SNEGSKA (reference sequence). Trimming stripped 3 bases from V and 5 bases from J, with 4 bases between. In nucleotides, the CDR3 is TGCAGTGCTAGCTTGGAGACCCAGTACTTC. Encoded protein: CSASLETQYF.